This T cell receptor beta chain was recovered during a study of OX40 agonist ivuxolimab in advanced cancers. Study overall: Dose-escalation patients' cancers were hepatocellular carcinoma, melanoma, renal cell or head and neck cancer.

Germline trimming cut 6 bases from V and 7 bases from J; bases unmatched to any gene: 2. The V gene's germline CDR1 is WSHSY and CDR2 SAAADI. The CDR3 loop spans 13 amino acids. TCRdb keeps only in-frame clones here, not all; method: immunoSEQ multiplex PCR. Here the sample spans 70,000 or so clones, more than 80% being singletons. This sequence was found in an adult with an advanced solid tumor such as melanoma, head and neck, liver or kidney cancer. The sequenced sample was CD4+ or CD8+ T cells sorted from blood, obtained in a trial of the OX40 agonist ivuxolimab. The gene calls are TRBV10-2 and TRBJ2-1; 11 bases agree with TRBD2. The CDR3 nucleotides read TGCGCCAGCAGAACTAGCGGGAGTAATGAGCAGTTCTTC. Translation: CASRTSGSNEQFF.